These 16 T cell receptor beta chains share one sample of origin, sequenced in a study of blood T cell repertoires in COVID-19. Profiled with immunoSEQ multiplex PCR; TCRdb holds only in-frame clones, not every one. The sample yields under 150,000 clones, around 89% seen once. The sample comprised peripheral blood. The origin of the receptors is a man aged 50 or older with active or convalescent COVID-19.

The rearrangement uses TRBV15 and TRBJ1-2; D is uncertain. V dropped 1 base and J dropped 7 bases, with 10 bases sitting between them. This CDR3 spans 13 amino acids. The V gene's germline CDR1 is LNHNV and CDR2 YYDKDF (reference sequence). DNA for the CDR3: TGTGCCACCAGCAGAGTTAGGGAGTCTGGCTACACCTTC. Residues: CATSRVRESGYTF.

V is TRBV6-1 and J is TRBJ1-1; D unclear. There are 16 residues in the CDR3. Germline lookup yields CDR1 MNHNS and CDR2 SASEGT. Trimming cost V 3 bases and J 1 base, with 15 bases left between them. The CDR3 nucleotides are TGTGCCAGCAGTGATCGGAGTGAGCTCACGAACACTGAAGCTTTCTTT. This encodes CASSDRSELTNTEAFF.

The chain links TRBV4-2 to TRBJ1-4, with TRBD1 matching over 8 bases. With V trimmed by 5 bases and J by 5 bases, 7 bases remained unmatched. The germline V gene has CDR1 LGHNA and CDR2 YNFKEQ. The CDR3 is 15 amino acids. The CDR3 DNA is TGTGCCAGCAGCGGCCCGGACAGGGAGAATGAAAAACTGTTTTTT. Its protein is CASSGPDRENEKLFF.

The V gene is TRBV3-1 (or the pseudogene TRBV3-2), the J gene TRBJ2-7, with D hard to call. V lost 3 bases and J 3 bases, leaving 15 bases between the germline ends. CDR1 is LGHDT, CDR2 YNNKEL, per germline (reference sequence). The CDR3 loop spans 15 amino acids. The DNA for the CDR3 is TGTGCCAGCAGCCAGTCTGAGAGCCCGTACTACGAGCAGTACTTC. It is translated as CASSQSESPYYEQYF.

The chain couples TRBV18 to TRBJ1-1; D ambiguous. Germline CDR1 KGHSH, CDR2 LQKENI. V was shortened by 2 bases and J by 5 bases, with 9 bases between the two germline ends. CDR3 length equals 13 residues. CDR3 loop: CASSPVRWTEAFF. DNA for the CDR3: TGTGCCAGCTCACCAGTGCGGTGGACTGAAGCTTTCTTT.

The V and J genes are TRBV30 and TRBJ2-7; TRBD1 aligns across 9 bases. The CDR3 runs 14 residues. Germline-derived CDR1 and CDR2 are GTSNPN and SVGIG (reference sequence). V was clipped by 5 bases and J by 5 bases; unmatched bases: 10. The CDR3 loop reads CAWAPLGQGDEQYF. CDR3 sequence (DNA): TGTGCCTGGGCGCCACTGGGACAGGGTGACGAGCAGTACTTC.

The chain carries TRBV18 and TRBJ2-4, with D possibly being TRBD1 (8 bases). This CDR3 spans 14 amino acids. V dropped 3 bases and J dropped 8 bases, with 14 bases sitting between them. Germline lookup yields CDR1 KGHSH and CDR2 LQKENI. CDR3 sequence reads: CASSPTGAGDIQYF. The CDR3, as DNA: TGTGCCAGCTCACCGACAGGGGCGGGAGACATTCAGTACTTC.

CDR3 in DNA: TGTGCCAGCAGCCGCGATTTTAGCAATCAGCCCCAGCATTTT. Its protein is CASSRDFSNQPQHF. V and J are TRBV9 and TRBJ1-5; D gene uncertain. Trimming took off 4 bases at V and 0 bases at J, with 8 bases between the two ends. The CDR3 is 14 amino acids. Germline V gives CDR1 SGDLS, CDR2 YYNGEE.

The chain links TRBV30 to TRBJ2-7; 7 nucleotides agree with TRBD1. Per the germline V gene, CDR1 is GTSNPN and CDR2 is SVGIG (reference sequence). The CDR3 has 13 residues. After removal of 3 bases from V and 6 bases from J, the junction contained 8 bases not matched to a gene. The CDR3 protein is CAWSQGQYREQYF. The CDR3 nucleotides are TGTGCCTGGAGCCAGGGACAGTACCGCGAGCAGTACTTC.

The CDR3 sequence: CAWSAPGTGQTGELFF. CDR3 bases: TGTGCCTGGAGTGCCCCCGGGACAGGGCAGACCGGGGAGCTGTTTTTT. The rearrangement joins TRBV30 to TRBJ2-2, with 9 bases lining up with TRBD1. The CDR3 has 16 amino acids. Looked up from germline, CDR1 is GTSNPN and CDR2 is SVGIG (reference sequence). Germline trimming cut 1 base from V and 5 bases from J; bases unmatched to any gene: 8.

The CDR3 reads CASSEISGGPNNEQFF. For the CDR3, the DNA is TGCGCCAGCAGTGAGATTAGCGGGGGGCCGAACAATGAGCAGTTCTTC. V usage is TRBV10-1 and J usage is TRBJ2-1; 10 positions match TRBD2. J lost 5 bases, V lost 2 bases, and 6 bases had no gene match. In germline, CDR1 is WNHNN, CDR2 SYGVQD (reference sequence). This CDR3 is built from 16 residues.

The gene calls are TRBV19 and TRBJ2-7; tentative D call: TRBD1 (6 bases). The ends were cut back, 5 bases at V and 3 bases at J, with 11 bases in the middle. The CDR3 has 13 amino acids. CDR1 and CDR2 (germline): LNHDA, SQIVND (reference sequence). The chain's CDR3 is CASSGQFGYEQYF. In nucleotides, the CDR3 is TGTGCCAGTAGTGGACAGTTCGGCTACGAGCAGTACTTC.

The chain employs TRBV27 and TRBJ2-7, with D maybe TRBD2 (5 bases). The V gene's germline CDR1 is MNHEY and CDR2 SMNVEV (reference sequence). Trimming took off 2 bases at V and 2 bases at J, with 10 bases between the two ends. This CDR3 is built from 14 residues. The CDR3 spells CASSLAGATYEQYF. The CDR3 coding sequence is TGTGCCAGCAGTTTAGCGGGCGCAACCTACGAGCAGTACTTC.

CDR3 amino acids: CASSPRDRVLFLMEKLFF. CDR3 nucleotide sequence: TGTGCCAGCAGCCCCCGGGACAGGGTTCTCTTCTTAATGGAAAAACTGTTTTTT. The chain recombines TRBV7-8 with TRBJ1-4, with 9 bases lining up with TRBD1. V trimming: 5 bases; J trimming: 8 bases; junction bases outside the gene matches: 18. CDR1 and CDR2 from the germline V gene are SGHVS and FQNEAQ. CDR3 length: 18 residues.

The chain joins TRBV30 to TRBJ1-6, with D uncertain. The CDR3 covers 15 residues. The ends were cut back, 0 bases at V and 6 bases at J, with 12 bases in the middle. CDR1 GTSNPN and CDR2 SVGIG come from the germline V gene (reference sequence). CDR3 in DNA: TGTGCCTGGAGTGTCCGCAGCGACGCTAATTCACCCCTCCACTTT. As protein: CAWSVRSDANSPLHF.

The chain combines TRBV24-1 with TRBJ2-1, with a tentative D call TRBD1 (5 bases). Germline loops: CDR1 KGHDR, CDR2 SFDVKD. With 9 bases removed from V and 4 bases from J, the gap between germline ends came to 24 bases. The CDR3 is 17 residues long. The CDR3 bases are TGTGCCACCGCAGCTGGTTTGCAGGGTAAATCATACAATGAGCAGTTCTTC. Protein: CATAAGLQGKSYNEQFF.